This passage covers 16 T cell receptor beta chains from one sample sequenced in a study of blood T cell repertoires in COVID-19. Sequenced by immunoSEQ multiplex PCR; TCRdb stores in-frame clones only, minus some. The table lists more than 85,000 clones, approximately 87% of them singletons. The sequenced sample consisted of peripheral blood. These receptors came from a human donor in a cohort sampled during active COVID-19.

The chain uses TRBV30 and TRBJ2-7; D possibly corresponds to TRBD1 (5 bases). Germline V CDR1 and CDR2: GTSNPN, SVGIG (reference sequence). The CDR3 has 13 amino acids. V lost 1 base to trimming and J lost 6 bases, with 13 bases between them. In nucleotides, the CDR3 is TGTGCCTGGAGTGGGCAGGGTTTTGGCGAGCAGTACTTC. Its protein product is CAWSGQGFGEQYF.

This chain uses TRBV7-3 with TRBJ2-1, with 7 bases fitting TRBD1. The trim removed 5 bases at V and 0 bases at J, leaving 4 bases unmatched. CDR3 size: 15 residues. Germline V gene lookup returns CDR1 SGHTA and CDR2 FQGTGA. The DNA for the CDR3 is TGTGCCAGCAGCCAACAGGGGATCTCCTACAATGAGCAGTTCTTC. Encoded protein: CASSQQGISYNEQFF.

The CDR3 region is CASSLGDSSLVPFF. In DNA form, the CDR3 reads TGTGCCAGCAGCTTAGGGGACAGCTCCCTCGTTCCGTTTTTT. The rearrangement uses TRBV7-9 and TRBJ1-4, with 7 bases that match TRBD1. There are 14 residues in the CDR3. Germline V CDR1 and CDR2: SEHNR, FQNEAQ (reference sequence). With 1 base clipped from V and 16 bases from J, the junction kept 12 bases outside the gene matches. The full variable domain, completed using reference TRBV7-9 and TRBJ1-4, is DTGVSQNPRHKITKRGQNVTFRCDPISEHNRLYWYRQTLGQGPEFLTYFQNEAQLEKSRLLSDRFSAERPKGSFSTLEIQRTEQGDSAMYLCASSLGDSSLVPFFGSGTQLSVL.

This chain links TRBV4-1 with TRBJ2-7, with TRBD1 matching over 9 bases. The CDR3 has 15 residues. V was clipped by 1 base and J by 3 bases; unmatched bases: 4. The germline V gene encodes CDR1 MGHRA and CDR2 YSYEKL. CDR3 in DNA: TGCGCCAGCAGCCAAGTTGACAGGGGGGTCTACGAGCAGTACTTC. As protein: CASSQVDRGVYEQYF.

V usage is TRBV5-1 and J usage is TRBJ2-1, with 7 bases that match TRBD1. V lost 0 bases to trimming and J lost 7 bases; unmatched junction nucleotides: 10. Germline CDR1 reads SGHRS; CDR2 reads YFSETQ. The CDR3 extends over 16 amino acids. CDR3 nucleotides: TGCGCCAGCAGCTTGGTAAACCAGGGGGATAGGAATGAGCAGTTCTTC. As protein: CASSLVNQGDRNEQFF. The complete variable domain, with remaining parts taken from reference TRBV5-1 and TRBJ2-1, reads KAGVTQTPRYLIKTRGQQVTLSCSPISGHRSVSWYQQTPGQGLQFLFEYFSETQRNKGNFPGRFSGRQFSNSRSEMNVSTLELGDSALYLCASSLVNQGDRNEQFFGPGTRLTVL.

V gene TRBV7-3 combines with J gene TRBJ2-7; D possibly corresponds to TRBD2 (5 bases). V gave up 5 bases and J gave up 0 bases, with 11 bases separating them. Germline V gene sequence: CDR1 SGHTA, CDR2 FQGTGA. The CDR3 covers 14 residues. The CDR3 here is CASSPTRDSYEQYF. The CDR3 DNA reads as TGTGCCAGCAGCCCCACTAGAGACTCCTACGAGCAGTACTTC.

This clone showed up just once. The chain couples TRBV5-1 to TRBJ1-5, with 7 bases that match TRBD1. Germline CDR1 is SGHRS and CDR2 is YFSETQ. V was clipped by 2 bases and J by 5 bases; unmatched bases: 4. CDR3 length: 14 amino acids. CDR3 bases: TGCGCCAGCAGCTTAAACAGGGGTGATCAGCCCCAGCATTTT. Its translation: CASSLNRGDQPQHF.

This chain links TRBV6-5 with TRBJ2-5, with D perhaps TRBD2 (6 bases). V was shortened by 2 bases and J by 5 bases, with 12 bases between the two germline ends. The CDR3 is 14 residues long. Germline V CDR1 and CDR2: MNHEY, SVGAGI. CDR3 nucleotides: TGTGCCAGCAGTTACACCGGGAGTCGGGAGACCCAGTACTTC. This sequence encodes CASSYTGSRETQYF.

The rearrangement uses TRBV7-8 and TRBJ2-1; 8 bases match TRBD2. CDR1 and CDR2 from the germline V gene are SGHVS and FQNEAQ. Losses at the gene ends were 5 bases for V and 15 bases for J; bases not matched to a gene: 9. The CDR3 spans 12 residues. The CDR3 is CASSRTGTSMFF. The CDR3 region has the DNA TGTGCCAGCAGCAGGACGGGGACTAGTATGTTCTTC.

The rearrangement uses TRBV20-1 and TRBJ1-1, with 8 bases aligning to TRBD1. The germline CDR1 and CDR2 sequences are DFQATT and SNEGSKA (reference sequence). Trimming at V came to 3 bases and at J to 4 bases, leaving 13 bases not matched to a gene. There are 16 residues in the CDR3. The CDR3 sequence: CSASSQDRDWGTEAFF. The CDR3 DNA follows: TGCAGTGCTAGTTCTCAGGACAGGGATTGGGGCACTGAAGCTTTCTTT.

The chain uses TRBV9 and TRBJ2-3, with 7 nucleotides matching TRBD2. Trimming at V came to 4 bases and at J to 2 bases, leaving 4 bases not matched to a gene. From germline, CDR1 is SGDLS and CDR2 YYNGEE. This CDR3 region has 14 residues. The CDR3 region has the DNA TGTGCCAGCAGCACACGGGGGGTCACAGATACGCAGTATTTT. The encoded protein is CASSTRGVTDTQYF.

The gene calls are TRBV9 and TRBJ1-2; TRBD1 aligns across 8 bases. Trimming cost V 3 bases and J 4 bases; bases outside gene matches: 5. The germline gives CDR1 SGDLS, CDR2 YYNGEE. The length of the CDR3 is 14 residues. The CDR3 bases are TGTGCCAGCAGCGGACAGGGGCTGGGCTATGGCTACACCTTC. Amino acid sequence: CASSGQGLGYGYTF.

A single count supports this clone. The chain joins TRBV2 to TRBJ2-1; TRBD2 is a possible D gene (5 bases). CDR3 length: 15 residues. Between the trimmed V and J ends, which lost 1 base and 5 bases, there was a span of 12 bases. CDR1 is SNHLY and CDR2 is FYNNEI in the germline V gene. The CDR3 coding sequence is TGTGCCAGCAGTGAAGAGAGGGTCGGGAACAATGAGCAGTTCTTC. It specifies CASSEERVGNNEQFF.

This rearrangement joins TRBV11-2 to TRBJ1-2; D might be TRBD1 (5 bases). V lost 3 bases and J 6 bases, leaving 23 bases between the germline ends. The CDR3 contains 17 residues. Per germline, CDR1 SGHAT and CDR2 FQNNGV. CDR3 in DNA: TGTGCCAGCAGCTTTCCCAAAGTCTGGGGCGAGTCAGATGGCTACACCTTC. This codes for CASSFPKVWGESDGYTF. Drawing the rest from reference TRBV11-2 and TRBJ1-2, the complete variable domain is EAGVAQSPRYKIIEKRQSVAFWCNPISGHATLYWYQQILGQGPKLLIQFQNNGVVDDSQLPKDRFSAERLKGVDSTLKIQPAKLEDSAVYLCASSFPKVWGESDGYTFGSGTRLTVV.

This clone has just one count. The chain couples TRBV5-1 to TRBJ1-1, with D possibly TRBD1 on 5 matching bases. Germline values: CDR1 SGHRS, CDR2 YFSETQ. This CDR3 is 15 amino acids long. Trimming cost V 4 bases and J 1 base, with 14 bases left between them. CDR3 coding DNA: TGCGCCAGCAGCCCGGGGGGAGGGGAGAACACTGAAGCTTTCTTT. Translated: CASSPGGGENTEAFF.

The rearrangement links TRBV6-1 to TRBJ1-6; 7 positions agree with TRBD1. Germline V gene data show CDR1 as MNHNS and CDR2 as SASEGT. The length of the CDR3 is 15 residues. V was pared by 2 bases and J by 7 bases, with 5 bases of the junction left unmatched. This CDR3 is CASSEITGANSPLHF. CDR3 sequence (DNA): TGTGCCAGCAGTGAAATTACAGGGGCAAATTCACCCCTCCACTTT.